The 32 T cell receptor beta chains below all came from one sample that was sequenced in a study of blood T cell repertoires in COVID-19. Data came from immunoSEQ multiplex PCR; TCRdb stores just in-frame clones and leaves some out. The data show about 89,000 clones, over 60% seen once. The source material was peripheral blood. These receptors were obtained from a human donor in a cohort sampled during active COVID-19.

This rearrangement joins TRBV6-6 to TRBJ1-6; no definite D call. The germline V gene has CDR1 MNHNY and CDR2 SVGAGI (reference sequence). Trimming removed 6 bases at V and 7 bases at J, with 13 bases between. The CDR3 has 14 amino acids. CDR3 DNA: TGTGCCAGCAGCCGAACAGCGGGGAATTCACCCCTCCACTTT. Protein: CASSRTAGNSPLHF.

V usage is TRBV11-3 and J usage is TRBJ2-1, with 13 bases matching TRBD2. CDR1 and CDR2 (germline): SGHNT, YENEEA. V trimming: 6 bases; J trimming: 5 bases; junction bases outside the gene matches: 4. The CDR3 totals 15 residues. The CDR3 nucleotides are TGTGCCAGCAGTCGGACTAGCGGGAGCAACAATGAGCAGTTCTTC. This translates into CASSRTSGSNNEQFF.

This chain uses TRBV7-2 with TRBJ2-1, with D unresolved. There are 14 residues in the CDR3. The germline V gene has CDR1 SGHTA and CDR2 FQGNSA. V lost 6 bases and J lost 0, with 9 bases in between. CDR3 coding DNA: TGTGCCAGCAGAAAGGCGGCCTCCTACAATGAGCAGTTCTTC. This gives the protein CASRKAASYNEQFF.

The chain links TRBV30 to TRBJ2-7; tentative D call: TRBD2 (5 bases). This CDR3 comprises 12 residues. The V and J ends lost 8 bases and 7 bases respectively, with 18 bases between them. CDR1 is GTSNPN and CDR2 is SVGIG in the germline V gene (reference sequence). The CDR3 here is CARRGASREQYF. The CDR3 coding sequence is TGTGCCCGACGGGGAGCCTCCAGAGAGCAGTACTTC.

This rearrangement joins TRBV4-2 to TRBJ2-1; D may be TRBD2 (5 bases). V dropped 1 base and J dropped 8 bases, with 12 bases sitting between them. Germline V gene data show CDR1 as LGHNA and CDR2 as YNFKEQ. The CDR3 is 14 residues long. CDR3 protein: CASSQASGFYEQFF. CDR3 nucleotide sequence: TGTGCCAGCAGCCAAGCTTCGGGGTTCTATGAGCAGTTCTTC.

At least ten counts were recorded for this clone. The rearrangement links TRBV14 to TRBJ2-1; maybe TRBD2 (5 bases). This CDR3 spans 12 amino acids. Deletions cut 1 base from V and 7 bases from J, with 5 bases between. Germline V lookup: CDR1 SGHDN, CDR2 FVKESK. The CDR3 loop reads CASSQGGNEQFF. CDR3 DNA: TGTGCCAGCAGCCAAGGAGGGAATGAGCAGTTCTTC. The full variable domain, its missing parts supplied by reference TRBV14 and TRBJ2-1, is EAGVTQFPSHSVIEKGQTVTLRCDPISGHDNLYWYRRVMGKEIKFLLHFVKESKQDESGMPNNRFLAERTGGTYSTLKVQPAELEDSGVYFCASSQGGNEQFFGPGTRLTVL.

The V call is TRBV11-1, the J call TRBJ2-3, with 8 positions matching TRBD2. The CDR3 covers 16 residues. Trimming removed 5 bases from V and 7 bases from J; junction bases left unmatched: 14. Germline V gene sequence: CDR1 SGHAT, CDR2 FQDESV (reference sequence). The CDR3 nucleotides are TGTGCCAGCAGCCCTTTAGCGGGAAGGCGGGATTATACGCAGTATTTT. Its translation is CASSPLAGRRDYTQYF.

The rearrangement uses TRBV21-1 and TRBJ2-5; TRBD1, the table's D call, was not compared with the DNA. TRBV21-1 is a pseudogene locus. The CDR3 runs to 17 residues. The CDR3 coding sequence is TGTGCCAGCAGCAAAGCGGGAAGGGGGCCAAGACAAGAGACCCAGTACTTC. Its translation: CASSKAGRGPRQETQYF.

This chain uses TRBV3-1 (or the pseudogene TRBV3-2) with TRBJ2-2, with 9 bases that match TRBD1. Looked up from germline, CDR1 is LGHDT and CDR2 is YNNKEL (reference sequence). The CDR3 covers 14 residues. The J segment lost 5 bases and the V segment lost 4 bases, leaving 2 bases of the junction unmatched. CDR3 in DNA: TGTGCCAGCAGCCCGGGGACAGGGACCGGGGAGCTGTTTTTT. This translates into CASSPGTGTGELFF.

The chain is built from TRBV28 and TRBJ1-5; 8 nucleotides line up with TRBD1. Germline trimming cut 6 bases from V and 1 base from J; bases unmatched to any gene: 14. CDR3 length: 18 amino acids. Germline lookup yields CDR1 MDHEN and CDR2 SYDVKM. CDR3 bases: TGTGCCAGCAGCAGCACCGGGACAGGCAGGAGGAGCAATCAGCCCCAGCATTTT. It specifies CASSSTGTGRRSNQPQHF.

In its sample, this clone was seen many times. V usage is TRBV11-3 and J usage is TRBJ1-3; D may be TRBD1 (6 bases). This CDR3 is 16 amino acids long. The germline CDR1 and CDR2 sequences are SGHNT and YENEEA. Trimming removed 4 bases at V and 0 bases at J, with 13 bases between. The CDR3 is CASSSGGPHSGNTIYF. The CDR3 DNA sequence: TGTGCCAGCAGCTCCGGGGGGCCCCACTCTGGAAACACCATATATTTT.

This clone has more than one count but fewer than ten. The genes are TRBV4-2 and TRBJ1-1; 8 bases are a match to TRBD1. Germline CDR1 LGHNA, CDR2 YNFKEQ. This CDR3 is built from 18 residues. Trimming removed 2 bases from V and 3 bases from J; junction bases left unmatched: 14. The CDR3 region is CASSQTPHPVDRDTEAFF. As DNA, the CDR3 is TGTGCCAGCAGCCAAACCCCGCACCCCGTGGACAGGGACACTGAAGCTTTCTTT.

The V call is TRBV24-1, the J call TRBJ2-1, with D possibly TRBD2 on 6 matching bases. The CDR3 sequence is 16 residues long. Germline V gene data show CDR1 as KGHDR and CDR2 as SFDVKD. V shed 4 bases and J shed 0 bases, with 12 bases lying between them. The CDR3 nucleotides are TGTGCCACCAGTGACCCCATAGCGGCCTCCTACAATGAGCAGTTCTTC. This codes for CATSDPIAASYNEQFF.

This clone has at least ten counts. Here the CDR3 DNA reads TGTGCCTGGGGACAGGGTAAAACAGATACGCAGTATTTT. Its translation: CAWGQGKTDTQYF. The rearrangement uses TRBV30 and TRBJ2-3, with TRBD1 matching 8 bases. The ends lost 5 bases at V and 3 bases at J; junction bases unmatched: 4. Germline CDR1 reads GTSNPN; CDR2 reads SVGIG (reference sequence). The length of the CDR3 is 13 residues.

J is TRBJ2-2 and V is TRBV9, with 12 positions matching TRBD2. The CDR3 totals 20 residues. Germline trimming cut 5 bases from V and 4 bases from J; bases unmatched to any gene: 18. Germline-derived CDR1 and CDR2 are SGDLS and YYNGEE. CDR3 region: CASSHDRDRRLAGVTGELFF. As DNA, the CDR3 is TGTGCCAGCAGTCACGACCGGGACAGACGACTAGCGGGAGTCACCGGGGAGCTGTTTTTT.

The chain links TRBV12-3 or TRBV12-4 to TRBJ2-7, with D uncertain. This CDR3 is built from 12 residues. V lost 5 bases and J 2 bases, leaving 7 bases between the germline ends. The CDR3 sequence: CASSPRAYEQYF. DNA for the CDR3: TGTGCCAGCAGTCCCCGGGCCTACGAGCAGTACTTC.

V is TRBV27 and J is TRBJ2-7, with 8 bases lining up with TRBD2. V was clipped by 2 bases and J by 0 bases; unmatched bases: 12. This CDR3 contains 18 residues. CDR1 MNHEY and CDR2 SMNVEV come from the germline V gene (reference sequence). Written as DNA, the CDR3 is TGTGCCAGCAGTTTAAAGCCCTCTGGTAGCGGGGTCTCCTACGAGCAGTACTTC. This codes for CASSLKPSGSGVSYEQYF.

The V and J genes are TRBV19 and TRBJ2-3, with TRBD2 as a possible D gene (6 bases). V was shortened by 7 bases and J by 1 base, with 15 bases between the two germline ends. This CDR3 comprises 15 residues. Germline values: CDR1 LNHDA, CDR2 SQIVND (reference sequence). The CDR3 loop reads CASKVAGTGTDTQYF. In nucleotides, the CDR3 is TGTGCCAGTAAAGTGGCGGGAACTGGCACAGATACGCAGTATTTT.

J is TRBJ2-3 and V is TRBV7-9, with 10 bases aligning to TRBD2. The CDR3 is 16 residues long. V lost 3 bases to trimming and J lost 4 bases; unmatched junction nucleotides: 7. Germline V gene sequence: CDR1 SEHNR, CDR2 FQNEAQ (reference sequence). The CDR3 reads CASSLNLAGVADTQYF. The CDR3 DNA sequence: TGTGCCAGCAGCTTGAACCTAGCGGGAGTCGCAGATACGCAGTATTTT.

Here the CDR3 reads CASSASGTYNEKLFF. DNA for the CDR3: TGTGCCAGCAGCGCTTCCGGGACATATAATGAAAAACTGTTTTTT. V and J are TRBV7-9 and TRBJ1-4, with a weak D call TRBD1 (6 bases). V was trimmed by 5 bases and J by 4 bases, leaving 14 bases between them. The CDR3 loop spans 15 amino acids. Germline V lookup: CDR1 SEHNR, CDR2 FQNEAQ (reference sequence).

The rearrangement uses TRBV7-2 and TRBJ1-2; perhaps TRBD1 as D (6 bases). The CDR3 consists of 14 residues. Between the trimmed V and J ends, which lost 2 bases and 7 bases, there was a span of 14 bases. CDR1 and CDR2 (germline): SGHTA, FQGNSA. CDR3 loop: CASSLKQGGGGYTF. The CDR3 region has the DNA TGTGCCAGCAGCTTAAAACAGGGTGGCGGTGGCTACACCTTC.

The V call is TRBV28, the J call TRBJ2-7, with 8 positions matching TRBD1. Germline V CDR1 and CDR2: MDHEN, SYDVKM. Losses at the gene ends were 6 bases for V and 4 bases for J; bases not matched to a gene: 8. The length of the CDR3 is 14 residues. CDR3 sequence (DNA): TGTGCCAGCAGGGAACAGGGGGTAGTGTACGAGCAGTACTTC. Residues: CASREQGVVYEQYF.

This clone was counted a single time. V usage is TRBV4-1 and J usage is TRBJ1-4; perhaps TRBD1 as D (5 bases). The germline V gene encodes CDR1 MGHRA and CDR2 YSYEKL. V lost 4 bases to trimming and J lost 6 bases, with 15 bases between them. This CDR3 has 15 amino acids. The CDR3 DNA follows: TGCGCCAGCAGCCCCCCTTTTAGGGGTCATGAAAAACTGTTTTTT. Translation: CASSPPFRGHEKLFF.

The CDR3 loop is CASSLDRRGAPGGYTF. CDR3 bases: TGTGCCAGCAGCTTAGATCGGCGGGGGGCGCCCGGTGGCTACACCTTC. This chain connects TRBV11-3 to TRBJ1-2, with D perhaps matching TRBD1 (6 bases). V shed 0 bases and J shed 7 bases, with 18 bases lying between them. The CDR3 has 16 residues. The germline gives CDR1 SGHNT, CDR2 YENEEA.

V and J are TRBV11-2 and TRBJ2-4; the D gene is possibly TRBD1 (6 bases). This CDR3 has 15 residues. V lost 0 bases to trimming and J lost 1 base, with 7 bases between them. Germline V CDR1 and CDR2: SGHAT, FQNNGV. The CDR3 sequence is CASSLEGAAKNIQYF. The CDR3, as DNA: TGTGCCAGCAGCTTAGAGGGGGCGGCCAAAAACATTCAGTACTTC.

V is TRBV6-4 and J is TRBJ2-7; 7 nucleotides align to TRBD2. Germline V gene lookup returns CDR1 MRHNA and CDR2 SNTAGT. This CDR3 spans 13 amino acids. Unmatched junction bases numbered 7, after V lost 8 bases and J lost 3 bases. The CDR3, as DNA: TGTGCCAGCGGTCCAGGGACTAACTACGAGCAGTACTTC. Its translation is CASGPGTNYEQYF.

J is TRBJ2-1 and V is TRBV27; 7 nucleotides match TRBD1. Trimming took 3 bases from V and 10 from J; bases not matched to a gene: 6. From germline, CDR1 is MNHEY and CDR2 SMNVEV (reference sequence). The CDR3 is 13 amino acids. In DNA form, the CDR3 reads TGTGCCAGCAGTTTGGGGGCACAGGGGGAGCAGTTCTTC. Translation: CASSLGAQGEQFF.

This clone turned up a few times. This chain connects TRBV7-2 to TRBJ1-1; maybe TRBD1 (6 bases). The CDR3 runs 15 residues. The V and J ends lost 5 bases and 4 bases respectively, with 17 bases between them. Germline assignment: CDR1 SGHTA and CDR2 FQGNSA. This CDR3 reads CASSPLRQVGTEAFF. CDR3 nucleotides: TGTGCCAGCAGCCCTCTCAGACAGGTTGGCACTGAAGCTTTCTTT. The full variable domain, its missing parts supplied by reference TRBV7-2 and TRBJ1-1, is GAGVSQSPSNKVTEKGKDVELRCDPISGHTALYWYRQSLGQGLEFLIYFQGNSAPDKSGLPSDRFSAERTGGSVSTLTIQRTQQEDSAVYLCASSPLRQVGTEAFFGQGTRLTVV.

V gene TRBV5-1 combines with J gene TRBJ1-1; TRBD1 matches 7 bases. CDR3 length: 14 residues. Germline V gene data show CDR1 as SGHRS and CDR2 as YFSETQ. Trimming took 2 bases from V and 0 from J; bases not matched to a gene: 1. The CDR3 reads CASSFDRVNTEAFF. As DNA, the CDR3 is TGCGCCAGCAGCTTCGACAGGGTGAACACTGAAGCTTTCTTT.

This clone occurred once. The rearrangement joins TRBV20-1 to TRBJ2-7; D not resolved. V was trimmed by 6 bases and J by 3 bases, leaving 9 bases between them. Germline CDR1 DFQATT, CDR2 SNEGSKA (reference sequence). CDR3 length equals 11 residues. The CDR3 coding sequence is TGCAGTGCCCCACTGCTCTACGAGCAGTACTTC. Translating it yields CSAPLLYEQYF.

The chain links TRBV6-5 to TRBJ2-1; 8 nucleotides agree with TRBD1. The ends lost 8 bases at V and 3 bases at J; junction bases unmatched: 3. Per the germline V gene, CDR1 is MNHEY and CDR2 is SVGAGI. The CDR3 consists of 13 residues. The DNA of the CDR3 is TGTGCCAGCTCCAGGGGGCTCTACAATGAGCAGTTCTTC. Translation: CASSRGLYNEQFF.

V is TRBV7-2 and J is TRBJ2-3; 14 nucleotides match TRBD2. Per the germline V gene, CDR1 is SGHTA and CDR2 is FQGNSA. The CDR3 has 17 residues. V trimming: 3 bases; J trimming: 7 bases; junction bases outside the gene matches: 9. CDR3 in DNA: TGTGCCAGCAGCTTTGGGACCGGGACTAGCGGGAGAAATACGCAGTATTTT. This translates into CASSFGTGTSGRNTQYF.